The source of this TCR beta chain is a study of blood T cell repertoires in COVID-19. In the study overall: The United States, Italy and Spain supplied acute and convalescent COVID-19 samples.

In the original analysis: Counts of nucleated cells, estimated from reference gene primer amplification, were obtained. Repertoires were generated with immunoSEQ multiplex PCR, while TCRdb's copy carries only in-frame clones and drops some. That table furnishes V, J and clone size, whereas the DNA furnished D and trimming. There are 60,000 to 70,000 clones in the sample; about 90% occur only once, and approximately 15% lies in the top ten. Enrolled during active infection, Seattle patients were then followed longitudinally. The CDR3 consists of 14 residues. The germline V and J ends were trimmed by 3 bases and 2 bases, with 10 bases remaining between them. CDR1 and CDR2 from the germline V gene are LNHDA and SQIVND (reference sequence).

This chain links TRBV19 with TRBJ2-5; D ambiguous. The sequencing input was peripheral blood. The sequence was obtained from a man between 35 and 55 years old with COVID-19, enrolled during active disease. The DNA for the CDR3 is TGTGCCAGTAGTATTGGCCTGGTTCAAGAGACCCAGTACTTC. This codes for CASSIGLVQETQYF.